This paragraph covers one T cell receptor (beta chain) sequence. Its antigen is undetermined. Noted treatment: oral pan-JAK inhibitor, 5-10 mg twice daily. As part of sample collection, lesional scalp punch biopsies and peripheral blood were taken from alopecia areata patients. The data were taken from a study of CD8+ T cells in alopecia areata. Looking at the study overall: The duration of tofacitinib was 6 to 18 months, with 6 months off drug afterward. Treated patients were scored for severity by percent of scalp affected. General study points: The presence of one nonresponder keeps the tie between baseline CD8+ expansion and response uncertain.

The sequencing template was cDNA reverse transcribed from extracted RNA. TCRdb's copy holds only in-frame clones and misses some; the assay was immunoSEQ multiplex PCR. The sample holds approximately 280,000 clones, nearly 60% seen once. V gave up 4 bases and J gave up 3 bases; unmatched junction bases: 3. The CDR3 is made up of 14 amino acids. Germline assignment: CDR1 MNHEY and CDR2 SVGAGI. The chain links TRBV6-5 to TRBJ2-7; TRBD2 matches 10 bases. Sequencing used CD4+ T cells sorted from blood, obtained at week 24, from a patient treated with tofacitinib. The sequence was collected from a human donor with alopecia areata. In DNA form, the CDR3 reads TGTGCCAGCAGTTTACTAGCGGGGAGCTACGAGCAGTACTTC. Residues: CASSLLAGSYEQYF.